The 25 T cell receptor beta chains below all came from one sample that was sequenced in a study of cytomegalovirus exposure and HLA in healthy donors. Vbeta (60) and Jbeta (13) primers were used in the PCR. TCRdb's table, derived via immunoSEQ multiplex PCR, lists solely in-frame clones and lacks some. This table has about 67,000 clones, roughly nine tenths appearing once. Source material: PBMCs. The source of these receptors is a woman in her twenties or thirties in good health and CMV-seropositive.

The chain recombines TRBV10-3 with TRBJ1-2, with D unclear. CDR1 is ENHRY, CDR2 SYGVKD, per germline. The CDR3 is made up of 13 amino acids. Between the trimmed V and J ends, which lost 3 bases and 0 bases, there was a span of 5 bases. The CDR3 sequence is CAISEAPNYGYTF. In DNA form, the CDR3 reads TGTGCCATCAGTGAAGCACCTAACTATGGCTACACCTTC.

In this sample, this clone turned up a few times. This chain joins TRBV30 and TRBJ1-1, with D possibly matching TRBD1 (5 bases). This CDR3 comprises 15 residues. Germline CDR1 is GTSNPN and CDR2 is SVGIG (reference sequence). The V gene lost 2 bases and the J gene lost 0 bases, with 13 bases spanning the gap. The CDR3 coding sequence is TGTGCCTGGAGTAGGGGCAGTATAATGAACACTGAAGCTTTCTTT. Translated, it gives CAWSRGSIMNTEAFF.

The V call is TRBV29-1, the J call TRBJ1-1; no definite D call. Trimming cost V 8 bases and J 11 bases, with 21 bases left between them. The CDR3 has 12 residues. Germline-derived CDR1 and CDR2 are SQVTM and ANQGSEA. The CDR3 DNA reads TGCAGCACCGAGCTTATGAGGGCGGGGGCTTTCTTT. Its protein is CSTELMRAGAFF.

The chain employs TRBV25-1 and TRBJ2-5; TRBD1 aligns across 7 bases. Trimming took 4 bases from V and 0 from J; bases not matched to a gene: 11. The CDR3 has 17 amino acids. Germline-derived CDR1 and CDR2 are MGHDK and SYGVNS. The CDR3 DNA reads as TGTGCCAGCAGTGTAAACAGGGGTCCTCTAAACCAAGAGACCCAGTACTTC. Amino acids: CASSVNRGPLNQETQYF.

The chain carries TRBV11-2 and TRBJ2-2, with 15 bases that match TRBD2. The CDR3 covers 19 residues. CDR1 is SGHAT and CDR2 is FQNNGV in the germline V gene. The junction had 12 bases not matched to a gene; V was cut back by 5 bases and J by 5 bases. The CDR3 DNA is TGTGCCAGCAGCCTCCTTCGGACTAGCGGGAGGGGGTGGACCGGGGAGCTGTTTTTT. This encodes CASSLLRTSGRGWTGELFF.

The rearrangement uses TRBV5-1 and TRBJ1-2; D gene uncertain. With 0 bases removed from V and 5 bases from J, the gap between germline ends came to 14 bases. In germline, CDR1 is SGHRS, CDR2 YFSETQ. This CDR3 is built from 15 residues. CDR3 in DNA: TGCGCCAGCAGCTTGGAGGCGAGGGTGCAGTATGGCTACACCTTC. Amino acid sequence: CASSLEARVQYGYTF. Filled out from reference TRBV5-1 and TRBJ1-2, the complete variable domain reads KAGVTQTPRYLIKTRGQQVTLSCSPISGHRSVSWYQQTPGQGLQFLFEYFSETQRNKGNFPGRFSGRQFSNSRSEMNVSTLELGDSALYLCASSLEARVQYGYTFGSGTRLTVV.

A single count supports this clone. V usage is TRBV5-5 and J usage is TRBJ2-2, with D possibly matching TRBD1 (5 bases). The V end lost 4 bases, the J end lost 0 bases, and 13 bases lay between the germline ends. The germline V gene has CDR1 SGHKS and CDR2 YYEKEE (reference sequence). CDR3 length: 16 amino acids. CDR3 nucleotides: TGTGCCAGCAGCCCCAGACAGAGAGCGAACACCGGGGAGCTGTTTTTT. Its translation is CASSPRQRANTGELFF.

J is TRBJ1-4 and V is TRBV7-2; the D is unclear. Germline loops: CDR1 SGHTA, CDR2 FQGNSA. The CDR3 covers 17 residues. V lost 1 base, J lost 2 bases, and 14 bases lay in between. The CDR3, as DNA: TGTGCCAGCAGCTTAGTGGGGAGGATGGCGACTAATGAAAAACTGTTTTTT. Residues: CASSLVGRMATNEKLFF.

V is TRBV6-6 and J is TRBJ1-2; D perhaps matches TRBD1 (5 bases). Trimming removed 2 bases at V and 8 bases at J, with 12 bases between. Germline CDR1 reads MNHNY; CDR2 reads SVGAGI (reference sequence). The CDR3 loop spans 13 amino acids. Here the CDR3 reads CASSYSGGEGYTF. The CDR3 DNA sequence: TGTGCCAGCAGTTACAGCGGGGGGGAAGGCTACACCTTC.

This chain links TRBV29-1 with TRBJ1-5, with D maybe TRBD1 (5 bases). The CDR3 runs to 13 residues. The V end lost 7 bases, the J end lost 4 bases, and 14 bases lay between the germline ends. Germline-derived CDR1 and CDR2 are SQVTM and ANQGSEA. CDR3 sequence: CSAREQANQPQHF. The CDR3 coding sequence is TGCAGCGCCCGAGAACAGGCTAATCAGCCCCAGCATTTT.

This chain connects TRBV2 to TRBJ2-7, with a weak D call TRBD1 (6 bases). CDR3 length: 13 amino acids. V was cut by 7 bases and J by 1 base, with 11 bases left in between. Germline V gene sequence: CDR1 SNHLY, CDR2 FYNNEI. CDR3 bases: TGTGCCAGCACCTACACAGGGTCCTACGAGCAGTACTTC. Amino acid sequence: CASTYTGSYEQYF.

This clone was found once. The V call is TRBV14, the J call TRBJ2-7, with 8 bases matching TRBD2. The CDR3 runs to 16 residues. Germline V gene lookup returns CDR1 SGHDN and CDR2 FVKESK. J gave up 6 bases and V 2 bases, and 12 bases lay outside the gene matches. The CDR3 bases are TGTGCCAGCAGCCAACTGCCCGGGACTAGGGAGTTCGAGCAGTACTTC. Translating it yields CASSQLPGTREFEQYF.

V and J are TRBV5-1 and TRBJ2-1, with 8 bases that match TRBD2. The germline V gene has CDR1 SGHRS and CDR2 YFSETQ. Unmatched junction bases numbered 4, after V lost 2 bases and J lost 6 bases. CDR3 size: 14 residues. CDR3 in amino acids: CASSFSGVSNEQFF. CDR3 nucleotide sequence: TGCGCCAGCAGCTTTAGCGGGGTCTCCAATGAGCAGTTCTTC.

V gene TRBV7-3 combines with J gene TRBJ1-2, with D perhaps matching TRBD1 (6 bases). CDR1 is SGHTA and CDR2 is FQGTGA in the germline V gene. V lost 4 bases to trimming and J lost 9 bases, with 18 bases between them. CDR3 length: 14 residues. The CDR3 coding sequence is TGTGCCAGCAGCTCCTCCGGCCGGCAGGGGAGCTACACCTTC. This translates into CASSSSGRQGSYTF.

This chain joins TRBV2 and TRBJ2-5; TRBD2 is a possible D gene (5 bases). Matching the DNA end better, TRBJ2-7 makes the J call doubtful. Germline V gives CDR1 SNHLY, CDR2 FYNNEI. This CDR3 is built from 13 residues. The CDR3 bases are TGTGCCAGCTGCTCGGACTTCTCCTACGAGCAGTACTTC. Translated: CASCSDFSYEQYF.

CDR3 nucleotide sequence: TGTGCCAGCAGCCCTAGGGAGAGCAATCAGCCCCAGCATTTT. The encoded protein is CASSPRESNQPQHF. V and J are TRBV9 and TRBJ1-5, with no clear D. Germline CDR1 and CDR2: SGDLS and YYNGEE. The CDR3 loop spans 14 amino acids. V was shortened by 4 bases and J by 1 base, with 9 bases between the two germline ends.

The DNA of the CDR3 is TGTGCCAGTAGTATGGGGGACAGGGCTAATCAGCCCCAGCATTTT. Protein product: CASSMGDRANQPQHF. The chain carries TRBV19 and TRBJ1-5; 9 nucleotides align to TRBD1. The germline CDR1 and CDR2 sequences are LNHDA and SQIVND (reference sequence). The CDR3 has 15 amino acids. The ends lost 3 bases at V and 4 bases at J; junction bases unmatched: 4.

The chain couples TRBV6-1 to TRBJ1-5; D perhaps matches TRBD1 (5 bases). The V gene lost 4 bases and the J gene lost 5 bases, with 18 bases spanning the gap. Germline V lookup: CDR1 MNHNS, CDR2 SASEGT. This CDR3 contains 16 residues. CDR3 bases: TGTGCCAGCAGTGGCACAACAGCCAAAGGGGATCAGCCCCAGCATTTT. Its translation is CASSGTTAKGDQPQHF.

The chain recombines TRBV28 with TRBJ1-2, with TRBD1 matching 8 bases. Germline values: CDR1 MDHEN, CDR2 SYDVKM. V shed 5 bases, J shed 7 bases, and the junction held 6 bases outside the gene matches. This CDR3 is built from 13 residues. The DNA of the CDR3 is TGTGCCAGCAGTCCAGACAGGGGAGCTGGCTACACCTTC. Its translation is CASSPDRGAGYTF.

The rearrangement uses TRBV2 and TRBJ1-6; D unclear. V gave up 6 bases and J gave up 9 bases, with 12 bases separating them. Germline CDR1 SNHLY, CDR2 FYNNEI. This CDR3 region has 13 residues. The CDR3 region has the DNA TGTGCCAGCAGCACGACTGAGGCTTCACCCCTCCACTTT. Protein product: CASSTTEASPLHF.

The chain uses TRBV9 and TRBJ2-7, with 12 bases aligning to TRBD2. CDR1 is SGDLS, CDR2 YYNGEE, per germline. V lost 4 bases to trimming and J lost 3 bases; unmatched junction nucleotides: 5. CDR3 length: 15 amino acids. The CDR3 region has the DNA TGTGCCAGCAGCCCCCGACTAGCGGGAGACTACGAGCAGTACTTC. Translating gives CASSPRLAGDYEQYF.

The J gene is TRBJ2-3, the V gene TRBV2; 7 nucleotides align to TRBD2. With 6 bases clipped from V and 1 base from J, the junction kept 7 bases outside the gene matches. Per germline, CDR1 SNHLY and CDR2 FYNNEI. This CDR3 spans 15 amino acids. DNA for the CDR3: TGTGCCAGCAGCGGAAGCGGGACTCGCACAGATACGCAGTATTTT. Its protein is CASSGSGTRTDTQYF.

This clone was recorded once. J is TRBJ2-5 and V is TRBV11-2; D may be TRBD2 (5 bases). The germline V gene encodes CDR1 SGHAT and CDR2 FQNNGV. The CDR3 is 12 residues long. Trimming left V 11 bases short and J 7 bases short, with 17 bases between. CDR3 sequence reads: CASVGVSGTQYF. CDR3 sequence (DNA): TGTGCCTCGGTCGGGGTGTCAGGGACCCAGTACTTC. Full variable domain (outside the CDR3, taken from reference TRBV11-2 and TRBJ2-5): EAGVAQSPRYKIIEKRQSVAFWCNPISGHATLYWYQQILGQGPKLLIQFQNNGVVDDSQLPKDRFSAERLKGVDSTLKIQPAKLEDSAVYLCASVGVSGTQYFGPGTRLLVL.

This clone was counted a single time. The chain links TRBV7-9 to TRBJ2-7; a possible D gene is TRBD1 (7 bases). The CDR3 extends over 15 amino acids. In germline, CDR1 is SEHNR, CDR2 FQNEAQ (reference sequence). Trimming pared 3 bases from V and 2 bases from J, leaving 14 bases between. CDR3 coding DNA: TGTGCCAGCAGCTTGGGCGGGACAGCTCCCTACGAGCAGTACTTC. Translated, it gives CASSLGGTAPYEQYF.

V usage is TRBV27 and J usage is TRBJ2-1, with D unresolved. Trimming stripped 3 bases from V and 4 bases from J, with 7 bases between. The CDR3 totals 13 residues. CDR1 is MNHEY, CDR2 SMNVEV, per germline (reference sequence). The CDR3, as DNA: TGTGCCAGCAGTTTCGACACGTACAATGAGCAGTTCTTC. This gives the protein CASSFDTYNEQFF.